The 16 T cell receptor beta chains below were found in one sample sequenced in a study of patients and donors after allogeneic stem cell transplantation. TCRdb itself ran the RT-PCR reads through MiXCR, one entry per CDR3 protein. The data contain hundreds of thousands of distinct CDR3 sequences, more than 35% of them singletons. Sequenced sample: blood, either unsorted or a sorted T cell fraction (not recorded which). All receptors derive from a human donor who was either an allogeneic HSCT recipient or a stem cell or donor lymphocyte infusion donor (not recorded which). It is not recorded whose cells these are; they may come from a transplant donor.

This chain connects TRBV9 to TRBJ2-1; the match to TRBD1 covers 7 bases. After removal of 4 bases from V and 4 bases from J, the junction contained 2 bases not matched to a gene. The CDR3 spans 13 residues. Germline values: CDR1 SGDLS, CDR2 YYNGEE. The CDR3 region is CASSPGQYNEQFF. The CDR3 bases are TGTGCCAGCAGCCCGGGACAGTACAATGAGCAGTTCTTC. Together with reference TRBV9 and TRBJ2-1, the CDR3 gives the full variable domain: DSGVTQTPKHLITATGQRVTLRCSPRSGDLSVYWYQQSLDQGLQFLIQYYNGEERAKGNILERFSAQQFPDLHSELNLSSLELGDSALYFCASSPGQYNEQFFGPGTRLTVL.

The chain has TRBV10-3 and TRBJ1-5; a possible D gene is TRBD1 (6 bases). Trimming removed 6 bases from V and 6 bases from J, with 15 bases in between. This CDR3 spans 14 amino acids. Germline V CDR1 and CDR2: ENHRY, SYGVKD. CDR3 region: CAIRATGFGQPQHF. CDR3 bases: TGTGCCATCAGGGCAACAGGGTTTGGTCAGCCCCAGCATTTT.

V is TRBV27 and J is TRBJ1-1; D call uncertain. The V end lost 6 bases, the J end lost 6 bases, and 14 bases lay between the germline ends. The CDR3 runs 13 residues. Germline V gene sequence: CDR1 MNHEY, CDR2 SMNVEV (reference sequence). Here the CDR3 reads CASRADRGAEAFF. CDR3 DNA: TGTGCCAGCAGAGCCGACCGAGGCGCTGAAGCTTTCTTT.

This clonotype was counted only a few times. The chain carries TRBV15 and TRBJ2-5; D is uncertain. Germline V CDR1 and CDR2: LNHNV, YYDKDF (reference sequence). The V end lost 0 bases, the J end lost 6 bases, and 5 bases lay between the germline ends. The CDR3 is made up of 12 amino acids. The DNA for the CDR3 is TGTGCCACCAGCAGAGATTTACAGACCCAGTACTTC. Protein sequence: CATSRDLQTQYF.

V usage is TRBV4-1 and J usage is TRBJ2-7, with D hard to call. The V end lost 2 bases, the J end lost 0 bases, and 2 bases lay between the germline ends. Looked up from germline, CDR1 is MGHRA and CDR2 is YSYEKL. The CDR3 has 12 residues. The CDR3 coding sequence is TGCGCCAGCAGCCAACCCTCCTACGAGCAGTACTTC. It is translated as CASSQPSYEQYF.

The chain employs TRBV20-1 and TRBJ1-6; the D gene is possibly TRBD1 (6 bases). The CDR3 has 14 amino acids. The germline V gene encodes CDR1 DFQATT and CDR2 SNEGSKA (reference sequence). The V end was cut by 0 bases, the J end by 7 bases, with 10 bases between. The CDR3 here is CSARDDRPNSPLHF. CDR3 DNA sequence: TGCAGTGCTAGAGACGACAGGCCGAATTCACCCCTCCACTTT.

In nucleotides, the CDR3 is TGTGCCAGCAGCCGTTTTGGGCCTTATACGCAGTATTTT. It translates to CASSRFGPYTQYF. The chain is built from TRBV5-8 and TRBJ2-3; D not certain. Germline V gives CDR1 SGHTS, CDR2 YDEGEE. V lost 4 bases, J lost 7 bases, and 13 bases lay in between. The CDR3 covers 13 residues.

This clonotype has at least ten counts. The CDR3 DNA sequence: TGCAGCGCCGGGACAGGACCTAACTATGGCTACACCTTC. The encoded protein is CSAGTGPNYGYTF. The V and J genes are TRBV29-1 and TRBJ1-2; TRBD1 matches 8 bases. Germline V gene sequence: CDR1 SQVTM, CDR2 ANQGSEA. The length of the CDR3 is 13 residues. After removal of 7 bases from V and 0 bases from J, the junction contained 4 bases not matched to a gene.

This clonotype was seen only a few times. CDR3: CASSPQGAGANVLTF. In DNA form, the CDR3 reads TGCGCCAGCAGTCCACAGGGGGCTGGGGCCAACGTCCTGACTTTC. This sequence joins TRBV5-1 and TRBJ2-6; 8 bases fit TRBD1. J was trimmed by 2 bases and V by 5 bases; bases with no gene match: 3. The length of the CDR3 is 15 residues. CDR1 and CDR2 from the germline V gene are SGHRS and YFSETQ.

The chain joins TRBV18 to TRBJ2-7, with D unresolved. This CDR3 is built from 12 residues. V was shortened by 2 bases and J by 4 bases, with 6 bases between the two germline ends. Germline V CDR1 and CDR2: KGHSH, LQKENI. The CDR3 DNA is TGTGCCAGCTCACCAGATGTTTACGAGCAGTACTTC. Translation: CASSPDVYEQYF.

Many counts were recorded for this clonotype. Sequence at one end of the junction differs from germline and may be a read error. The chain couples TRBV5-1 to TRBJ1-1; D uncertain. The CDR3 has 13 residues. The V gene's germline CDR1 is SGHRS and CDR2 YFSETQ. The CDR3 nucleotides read TGCGCCAGCAGTTTGGGGTCGAACACTGAAGCTTTCTTT. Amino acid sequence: CASSLGSNTEAFF.

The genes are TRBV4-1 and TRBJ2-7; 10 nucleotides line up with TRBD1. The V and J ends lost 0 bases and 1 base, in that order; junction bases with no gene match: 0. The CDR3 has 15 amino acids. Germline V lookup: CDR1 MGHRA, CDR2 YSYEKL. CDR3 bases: TGCGCCAGCAGCCAAGAGGGACAGGGGTCCTACGAGCAGTACTTC. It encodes CASSQEGQGSYEQYF.

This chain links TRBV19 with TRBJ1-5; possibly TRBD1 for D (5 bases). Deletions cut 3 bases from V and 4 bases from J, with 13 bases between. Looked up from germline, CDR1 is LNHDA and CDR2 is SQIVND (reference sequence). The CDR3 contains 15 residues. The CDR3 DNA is TGTGCCAGTAGTATCCTCCGGGACTTTAATCAGCCCCAGCATTTT. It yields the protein CASSILRDFNQPQHF.

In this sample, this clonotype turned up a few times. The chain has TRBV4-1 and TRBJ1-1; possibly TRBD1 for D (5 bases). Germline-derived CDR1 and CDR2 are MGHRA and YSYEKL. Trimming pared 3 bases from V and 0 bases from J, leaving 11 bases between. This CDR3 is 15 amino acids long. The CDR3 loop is CASSQQGVMNTEAFF. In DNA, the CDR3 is TGCGCCAGCAGCCAGCAGGGCGTAATGAACACTGAAGCTTTCTTT.

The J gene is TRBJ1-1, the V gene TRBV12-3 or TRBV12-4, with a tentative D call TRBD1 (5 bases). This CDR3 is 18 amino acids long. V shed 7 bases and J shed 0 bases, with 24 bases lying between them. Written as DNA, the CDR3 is TGTGCCAGCACCCTAGGGGTTCAGAGCCCTACCTTGAACACTGAAGCTTTCTTT. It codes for CASTLGVQSPTLNTEAFF.

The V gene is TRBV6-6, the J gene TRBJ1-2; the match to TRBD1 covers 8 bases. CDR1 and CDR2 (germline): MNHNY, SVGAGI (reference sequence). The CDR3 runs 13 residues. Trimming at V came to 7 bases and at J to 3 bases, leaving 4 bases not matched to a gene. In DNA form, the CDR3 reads TGTGCCAGCACCGGACAGGGACACTATGGCTACACCTTC. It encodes CASTGQGHYGYTF.